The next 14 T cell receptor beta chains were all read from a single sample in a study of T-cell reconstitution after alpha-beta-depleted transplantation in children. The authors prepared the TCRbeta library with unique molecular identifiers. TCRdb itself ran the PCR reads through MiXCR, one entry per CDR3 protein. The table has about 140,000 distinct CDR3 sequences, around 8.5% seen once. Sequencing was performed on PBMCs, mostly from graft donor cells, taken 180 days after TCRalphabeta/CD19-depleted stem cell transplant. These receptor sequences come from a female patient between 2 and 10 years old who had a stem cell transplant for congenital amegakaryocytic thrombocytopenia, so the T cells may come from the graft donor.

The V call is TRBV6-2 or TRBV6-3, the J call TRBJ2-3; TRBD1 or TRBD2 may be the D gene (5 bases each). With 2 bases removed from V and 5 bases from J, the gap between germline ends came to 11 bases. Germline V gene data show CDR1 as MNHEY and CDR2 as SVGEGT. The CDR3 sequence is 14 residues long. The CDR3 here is CASSYVARGDTQYF. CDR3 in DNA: TGTGCCAGCAGTTACGTAGCGAGGGGAGATACGCAGTATTTT.

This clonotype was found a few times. CDR3 amino acids: CATQKSGDPDTQYF. For the CDR3, the DNA is TGTGCCACACAAAAGTCGGGAGACCCAGATACGCAGTATTTT. V usage is TRBV7-9 and J usage is TRBJ2-3; TRBD2 is a possible D gene (6 bases). V was shortened by 10 bases and J by 4 bases, with 18 bases between the two germline ends. Germline assignment: CDR1 SEHNR and CDR2 FQNEAQ (reference sequence). The CDR3 sequence is 14 residues long.

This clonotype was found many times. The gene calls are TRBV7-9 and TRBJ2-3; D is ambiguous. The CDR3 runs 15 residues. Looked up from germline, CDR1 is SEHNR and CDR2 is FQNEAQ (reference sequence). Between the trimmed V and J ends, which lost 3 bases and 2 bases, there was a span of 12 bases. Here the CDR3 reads CASSFSGGYTDTQYF. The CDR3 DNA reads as TGTGCCAGCAGCTTTTCGGGCGGTTACACAGATACGCAGTATTTT.

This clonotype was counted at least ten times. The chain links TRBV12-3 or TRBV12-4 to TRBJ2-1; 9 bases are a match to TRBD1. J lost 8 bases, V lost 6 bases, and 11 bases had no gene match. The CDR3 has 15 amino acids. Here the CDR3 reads CASRGGQGLLDEQFF. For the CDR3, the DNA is TGTGCCAGCAGAGGCGGACAGGGGCTCCTCGATGAGCAGTTCTTC.

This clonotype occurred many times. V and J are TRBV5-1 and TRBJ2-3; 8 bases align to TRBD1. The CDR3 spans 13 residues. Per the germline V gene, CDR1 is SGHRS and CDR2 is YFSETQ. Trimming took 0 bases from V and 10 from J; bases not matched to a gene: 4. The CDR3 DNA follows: TGCGCCAGCAGCTTGGGACAGGGGCCGTCGCAGTATTTT. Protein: CASSLGQGPSQYF.

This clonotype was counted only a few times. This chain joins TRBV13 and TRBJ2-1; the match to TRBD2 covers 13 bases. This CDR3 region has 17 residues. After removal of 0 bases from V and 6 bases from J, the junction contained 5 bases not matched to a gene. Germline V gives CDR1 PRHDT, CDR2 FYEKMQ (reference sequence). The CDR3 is CASSLGLGLAGLNEQFF. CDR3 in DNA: TGTGCCAGCAGCTTAGGTTTGGGACTAGCGGGGCTCAATGAGCAGTTCTTC. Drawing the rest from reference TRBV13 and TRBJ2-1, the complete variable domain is AAGVIQSPRHLIKEKRETATLKCYPIPRHDTVYWYQQGPGQDPQFLISFYEKMQSDKGSIPDRFSAQQFSDYHSELNMSSLELGDSALYFCASSLGLGLAGLNEQFFGPGTRLTVL.

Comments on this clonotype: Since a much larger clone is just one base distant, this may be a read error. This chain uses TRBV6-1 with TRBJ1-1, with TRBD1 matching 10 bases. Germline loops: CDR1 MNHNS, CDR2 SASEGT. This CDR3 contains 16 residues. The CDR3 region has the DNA TGTGACAGCAGTGCCGGGACAGGGGTTATGAACACTGAAGCTTTCTTT. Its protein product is CDSSAGTGVMNTEAFF.

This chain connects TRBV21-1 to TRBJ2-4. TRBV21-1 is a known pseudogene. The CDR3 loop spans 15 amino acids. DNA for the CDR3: TGTGCCAGCAGCAACAGAGTTTGGGCCAAAAACATTCAGTACTTC. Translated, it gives CASSNRVWAKNIQYF.

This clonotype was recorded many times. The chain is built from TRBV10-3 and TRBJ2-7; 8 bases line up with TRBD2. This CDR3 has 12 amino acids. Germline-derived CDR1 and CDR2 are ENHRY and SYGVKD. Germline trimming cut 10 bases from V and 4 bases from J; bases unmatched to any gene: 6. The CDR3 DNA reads TGTGCCACCGGACTAGCCGAATACGAGCAGTACTTC. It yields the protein CATGLAEYEQYF.

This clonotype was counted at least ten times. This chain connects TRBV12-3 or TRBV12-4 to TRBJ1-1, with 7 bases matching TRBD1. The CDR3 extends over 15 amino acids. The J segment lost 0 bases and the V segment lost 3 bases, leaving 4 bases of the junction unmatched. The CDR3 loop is CASSLGRGLNTEAFF. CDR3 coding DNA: TGTGCCAGCAGTTTGGGTAGGGGGCTGAACACTGAAGCTTTCTTT.

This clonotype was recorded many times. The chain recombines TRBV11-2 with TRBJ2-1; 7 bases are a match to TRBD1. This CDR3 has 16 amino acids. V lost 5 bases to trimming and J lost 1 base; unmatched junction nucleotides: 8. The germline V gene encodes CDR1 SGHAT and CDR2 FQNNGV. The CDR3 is CASSPWTGRSYNEQFF. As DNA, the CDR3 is TGTGCCAGCAGCCCGTGGACAGGTCGGTCCTACAATGAGCAGTTCTTC.

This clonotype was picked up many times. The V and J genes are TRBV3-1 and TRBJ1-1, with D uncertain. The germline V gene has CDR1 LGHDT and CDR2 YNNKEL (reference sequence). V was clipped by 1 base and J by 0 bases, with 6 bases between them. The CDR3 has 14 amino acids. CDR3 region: CASSQGKLNTEAFF. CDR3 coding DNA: TGTGCCAGCAGCCAAGGCAAGCTGAACACTGAAGCTTTCTTT.

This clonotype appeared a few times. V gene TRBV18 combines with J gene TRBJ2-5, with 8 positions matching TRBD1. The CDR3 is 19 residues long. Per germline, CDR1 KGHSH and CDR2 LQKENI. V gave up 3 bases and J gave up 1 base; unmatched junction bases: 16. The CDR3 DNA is TGTGCCAGCTCACCTCCTCCGACAGGGGATCCGGTCGGCCAAGAGACCCAGTACTTC. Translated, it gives CASSPPPTGDPVGQETQYF.

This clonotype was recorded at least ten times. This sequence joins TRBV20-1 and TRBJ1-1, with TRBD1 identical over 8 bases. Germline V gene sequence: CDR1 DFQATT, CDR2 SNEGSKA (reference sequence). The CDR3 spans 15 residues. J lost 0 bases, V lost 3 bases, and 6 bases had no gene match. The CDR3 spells CSASAGTGMNTEAFF. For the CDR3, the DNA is TGCAGTGCTAGCGCCGGGACAGGCATGAACACTGAAGCTTTCTTT.